This entry concerns a single T cell receptor (beta chain). The data originate from a study of PD-L1 blockade in urothelial cancer. Study in general: Most patients, twenty-five of 29, were males with bladder-origin cancer.

The sample's time point: peripheral blood 6 weeks after treatment start. This table comes from immunoSEQ multiplex PCR, and its TCRdb copy is limited to in-frame clones, with some not included. The sample has fewer than 25,000 clones, about four fifths seen once; the top ten hold 1.5% to 2%. The germline V and J ends were trimmed by 0 bases and 0 bases, with 13 bases remaining between them. The germline CDR1 and CDR2 sequences are SGHRS and YFSETQ. This CDR3 region has 18 residues. The chain employs TRBV5-1 and TRBJ1-6; possibly TRBD1 for D (5 bases). The receptor was derived from a man in his forties or fifties with urothelial cancer. The sequencing used PBMCs, collected around atezolizumab (anti-PD-L1) treatment. The CDR3 here is CASSLDGGGSSYNSPLHF. CDR3 coding DNA: TGCGCCAGCAGCTTGGACGGGGGGGGGAGCTCCTATAATTCACCCCTCCACTTT.